This T cell receptor (beta chain) is drawn from a study of cytomegalovirus exposure and HLA in healthy donors. Primers included in the PCR were 60 Vbeta and 13 Jbeta primers. TCRdb's copy holds only in-frame clones and misses some; the assay was immunoSEQ multiplex PCR. Seen here are roughly 120,000 clones, over 8% observed once, and the top ten hold 2.5% to 3.5%. With V trimmed by 7 bases and J by 4 bases, 2 bases remained unmatched. Germline V gene sequence: CDR1 SNHLY, CDR2 FYNNEI. CDR3 length: 12 amino acids. This clone was seen a handful of times. The TCR comes from a man younger than 40 in good health and CMV-seronegative. The sample comprised PBMCs. This chain links TRBV2 with TRBJ2-7; TRBD1 matches 9 bases. In nucleotides, the CDR3 is TGTGCCAGCACGGGACAGGGTTACGAGCAGTACTTC. It is translated as CASTGQGYEQYF. Filled out from reference TRBV2 and TRBJ2-7, the complete variable domain reads EPEVTQTPSHQVTQMGQEVILRCVPISNHLYFYWYRQILGQKVEFLVSFYNNEISEKSEIFDDQFSVERPDGSNFTLKIRSTKLEDSAMYFCASTGQGYEQYFGPGTRLTVT.